This T cell receptor (beta chain) was observed in a study of blood T cell repertoires in COVID-19. Germline-derived CDR1 and CDR2 are MDHEN and SYDVKM. The CDR3 length is 15 residues. Per the authors' pipeline: By means of reference gene primer amplification, nucleated cell counts were estimated. The data were produced by immunoSEQ multiplex PCR, yet TCRdb's version contains in-frame clones alone and is incomplete. That table furnishes V, J and clone size, whereas the DNA furnished D and trimming. The sample yields 200,000 to 250,000 clones, roughly 82% seen once. The clonotype originates from a woman in her sixties or seventies with acute or convalescent COVID-19. The sample consisted of peripheral blood. The genes are TRBV28 and TRBJ1-4; TRBD1 aligns across 7 bases. CDR3 DNA sequence: TGTGCAATCCGGGGACAGACCTTAACTAATGAAAAACTGTTTTTT. Encoded protein: CAIRGQTLTNEKLFF.